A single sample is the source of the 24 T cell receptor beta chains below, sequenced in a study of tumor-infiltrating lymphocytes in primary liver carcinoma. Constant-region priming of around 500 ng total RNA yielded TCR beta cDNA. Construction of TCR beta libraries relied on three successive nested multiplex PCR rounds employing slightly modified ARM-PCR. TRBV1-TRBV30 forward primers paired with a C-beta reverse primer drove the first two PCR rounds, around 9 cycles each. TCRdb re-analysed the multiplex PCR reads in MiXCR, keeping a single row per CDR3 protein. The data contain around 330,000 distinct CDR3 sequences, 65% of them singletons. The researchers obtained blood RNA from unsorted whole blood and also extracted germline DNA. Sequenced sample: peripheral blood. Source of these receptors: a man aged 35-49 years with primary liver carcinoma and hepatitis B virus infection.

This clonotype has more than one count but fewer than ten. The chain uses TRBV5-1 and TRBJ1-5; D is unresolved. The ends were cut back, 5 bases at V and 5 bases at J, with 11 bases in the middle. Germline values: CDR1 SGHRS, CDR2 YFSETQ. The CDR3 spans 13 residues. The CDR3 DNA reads TGCGCCAGCAGTACCGCGGCTGATCAGCCCCAGCATTTT. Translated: CASSTAADQPQHF.

The CDR3: CASSLASFPGINYEQYF. CDR3 sequence (DNA): TGTGCCAGCAGCTTAGCGTCCTTCCCGGGCATAAACTACGAGCAGTACTTC. The chain recombines TRBV7-8 with TRBJ2-7; D unclear. Germline V gene data show CDR1 as SGHVS and CDR2 as FQNEAQ. The CDR3 has 17 residues. V was clipped by 0 bases and J by 3 bases, with 18 bases between them. The variable domain in full, with the rest retrieved from reference TRBV7-8 and TRBJ2-7, is GAGVSQSPRYKVAKRGQDVALRCDPISGHVSLFWYQQALGQGPEFLTYFQNEAQLDKSGLPSDRFFAERPEGSVSTLKIQRTQQEDSAVYLCASSLASFPGINYEQYFGPGTRLTVT.

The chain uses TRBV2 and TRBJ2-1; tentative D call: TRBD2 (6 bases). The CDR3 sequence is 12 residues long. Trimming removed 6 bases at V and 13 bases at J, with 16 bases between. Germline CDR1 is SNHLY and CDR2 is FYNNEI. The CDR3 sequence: CASSEFPGLQFF. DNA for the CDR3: TGTGCCAGCAGCGAATTTCCGGGACTCCAGTTCTTC.

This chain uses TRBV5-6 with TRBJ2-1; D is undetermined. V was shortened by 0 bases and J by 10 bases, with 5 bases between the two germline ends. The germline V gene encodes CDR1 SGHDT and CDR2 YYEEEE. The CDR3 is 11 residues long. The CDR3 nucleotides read TGTGCCAGCAGCTTGGCGGTAGAGCAGTTCTTC. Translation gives CASSLAVEQFF.

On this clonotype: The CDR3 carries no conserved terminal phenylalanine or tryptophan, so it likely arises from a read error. The chain's CDR3 is CVSSYYDDSNQPQHL. The CDR3 coding sequence is TGTGTCAGCAGTTACTACGACGATAGCAATCAGCCCCAGCATCTT. The chain is built from TRBV6-1 and TRBJ1-5; D is unclear. Germline loops: CDR1 MNHNS, CDR2 SASEGT. This CDR3 is 15 amino acids long.

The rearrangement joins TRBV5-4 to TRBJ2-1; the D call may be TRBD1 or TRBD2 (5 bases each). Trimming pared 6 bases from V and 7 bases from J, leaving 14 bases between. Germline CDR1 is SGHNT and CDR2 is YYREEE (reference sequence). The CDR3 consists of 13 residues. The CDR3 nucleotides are TGTGCCAGCACCCCCCCGGGGCGGAATGAGCAGTTCTTC. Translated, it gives CASTPPGRNEQFF.

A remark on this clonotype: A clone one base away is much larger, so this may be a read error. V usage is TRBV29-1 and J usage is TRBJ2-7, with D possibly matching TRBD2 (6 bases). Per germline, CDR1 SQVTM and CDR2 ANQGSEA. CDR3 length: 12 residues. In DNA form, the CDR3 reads TGCAGCGTTGGACGGGACTCCTACGAGCATTACTTC. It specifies CSVGRDSYEHYF.

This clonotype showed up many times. The CDR3 here is CSVEGWREGYNEQFF. CDR3 in DNA: TGCAGCGTTGAGGGTTGGCGGGAGGGTTACAATGAGCAGTTCTTC. The rearrangement joins TRBV29-1 to TRBJ2-1; 9 bases are a match to TRBD2. The V gene's germline CDR1 is SQVTM and CDR2 ANQGSEA. Trimming cost V 3 bases and J 4 bases; bases outside gene matches: 7. CDR3 length equals 15 residues.

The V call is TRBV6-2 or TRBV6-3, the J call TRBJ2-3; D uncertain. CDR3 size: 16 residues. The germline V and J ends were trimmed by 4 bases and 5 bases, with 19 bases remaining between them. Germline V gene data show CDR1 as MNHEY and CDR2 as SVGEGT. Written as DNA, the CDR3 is TGTGCCAGCAGTTGCGAGGTGTCCAGGAGTGAAGATACGCAGTATTTT. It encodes CASSCEVSRSEDTQYF.

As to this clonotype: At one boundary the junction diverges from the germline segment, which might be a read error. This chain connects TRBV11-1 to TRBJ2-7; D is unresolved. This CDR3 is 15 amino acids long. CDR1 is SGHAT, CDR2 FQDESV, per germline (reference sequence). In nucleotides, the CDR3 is TGTGCCAGCAGCGCCGCGACCAGTTCGGTCTACGGGCAGTACTTC. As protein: CASSAATSSVYGQYF. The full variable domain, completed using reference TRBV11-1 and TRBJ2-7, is EAEVAQSPRYKITEKSQAVAFWCDPISGHATLYWYRQILGQGPELLVQFQDESVVDDSQLPKDRFSAERLKGVDSTLKIQPAELGDSAMYLCASSAATSSVYGQYFGPGTRLTVT.

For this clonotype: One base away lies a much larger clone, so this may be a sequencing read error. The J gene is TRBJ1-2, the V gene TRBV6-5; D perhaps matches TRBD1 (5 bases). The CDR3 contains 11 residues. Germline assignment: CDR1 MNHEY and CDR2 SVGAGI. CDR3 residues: CAGSGGYGYTF. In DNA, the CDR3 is TGTGCCGGCAGTGGGGGATATGGCTACACCTTC.

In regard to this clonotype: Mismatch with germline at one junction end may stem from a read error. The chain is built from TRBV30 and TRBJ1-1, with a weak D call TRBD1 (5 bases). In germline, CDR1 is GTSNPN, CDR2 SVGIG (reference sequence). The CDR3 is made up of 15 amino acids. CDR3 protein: CAWSEKNRRNTEALF. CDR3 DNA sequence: TGTGCCTGGAGTGAGAAGAACAGGCGGAACACTGAAGCTTTATTT.

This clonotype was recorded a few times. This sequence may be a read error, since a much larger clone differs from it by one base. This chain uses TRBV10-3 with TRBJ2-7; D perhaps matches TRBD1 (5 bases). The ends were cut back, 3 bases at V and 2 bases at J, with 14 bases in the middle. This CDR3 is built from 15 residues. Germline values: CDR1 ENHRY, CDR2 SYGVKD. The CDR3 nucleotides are TGTGCCATCAGTGATGACAGCCTTCAACCCTACGAGCAGTACTTC. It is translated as CAISDDSLQPYEQYF.

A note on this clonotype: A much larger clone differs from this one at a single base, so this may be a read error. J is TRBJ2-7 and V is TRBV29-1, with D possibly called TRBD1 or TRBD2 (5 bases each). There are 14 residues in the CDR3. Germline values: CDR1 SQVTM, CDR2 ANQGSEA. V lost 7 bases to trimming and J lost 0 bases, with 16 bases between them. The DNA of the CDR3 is TGCAGCGCTGAGGTGCCAGGGAGCTCCTACGAGCAGTACTTC. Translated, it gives CSAEVPGSSYEQYF.

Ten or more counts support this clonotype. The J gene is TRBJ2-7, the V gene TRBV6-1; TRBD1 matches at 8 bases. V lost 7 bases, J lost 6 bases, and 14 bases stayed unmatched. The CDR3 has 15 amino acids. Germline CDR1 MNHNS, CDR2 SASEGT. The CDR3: CASIRTDRVDSEQYF. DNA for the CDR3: TGTGCCAGCATTCGAACGGACAGGGTGGATTCCGAGCAGTACTTC.

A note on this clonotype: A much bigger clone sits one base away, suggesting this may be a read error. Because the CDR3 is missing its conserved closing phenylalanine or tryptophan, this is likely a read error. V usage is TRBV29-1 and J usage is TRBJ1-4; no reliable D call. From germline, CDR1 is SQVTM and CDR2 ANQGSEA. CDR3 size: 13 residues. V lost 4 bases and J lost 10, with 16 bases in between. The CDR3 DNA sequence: TGCAGCGTTGCCCAGTTCAACGAGGGAAAACTGTTTGTT. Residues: CSVAQFNEGKLFV.

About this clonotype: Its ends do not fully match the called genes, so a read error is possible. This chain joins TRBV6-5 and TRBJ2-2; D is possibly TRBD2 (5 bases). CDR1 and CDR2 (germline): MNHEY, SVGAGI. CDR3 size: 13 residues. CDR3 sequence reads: CASCYRGPGELVF. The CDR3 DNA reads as TGTGCCAGCTGTTACCGAGGCCCCGGGGAGCTGGTTTTT.

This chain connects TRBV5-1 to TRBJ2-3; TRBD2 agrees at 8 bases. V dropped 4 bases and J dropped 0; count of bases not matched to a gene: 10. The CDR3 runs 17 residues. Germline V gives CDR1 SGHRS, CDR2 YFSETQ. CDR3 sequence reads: CASSLFNSGTSTDTQYF. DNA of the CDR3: TGCGCCAGCAGCCTGTTCAATAGCGGGACTAGCACAGATACGCAGTATTTT.

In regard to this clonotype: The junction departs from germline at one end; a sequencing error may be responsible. The DNA of the CDR3 is TGCGCCAGCAGCCACCCCGGGGGCAATCAGTCCCAGCATTTT. It encodes CASSHPGGNQSQHF. The genes are TRBV4-1 and TRBJ1-5, with D possibly being TRBD1 (6 bases). The CDR3 covers 14 residues. Germline V gene lookup returns CDR1 MGHRA and CDR2 YSYEKL.

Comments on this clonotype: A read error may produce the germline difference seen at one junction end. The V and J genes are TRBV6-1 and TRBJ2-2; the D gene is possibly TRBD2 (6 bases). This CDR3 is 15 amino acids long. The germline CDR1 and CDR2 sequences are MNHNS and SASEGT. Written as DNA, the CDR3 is TGTGCCAACAGTGAGGGCGGGGCGAACACCGGGGAGCTGTTTTTT. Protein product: CANSEGGANTGELFF.

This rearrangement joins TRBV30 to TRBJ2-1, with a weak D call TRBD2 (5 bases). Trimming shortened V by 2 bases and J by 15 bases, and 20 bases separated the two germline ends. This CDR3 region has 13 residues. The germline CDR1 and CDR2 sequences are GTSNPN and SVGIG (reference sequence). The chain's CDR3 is CAWSPGIDPRRFF. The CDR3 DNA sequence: TGTGCCTGGAGTCCCGGGATCGATCCCCGGCGGTTCTTC.

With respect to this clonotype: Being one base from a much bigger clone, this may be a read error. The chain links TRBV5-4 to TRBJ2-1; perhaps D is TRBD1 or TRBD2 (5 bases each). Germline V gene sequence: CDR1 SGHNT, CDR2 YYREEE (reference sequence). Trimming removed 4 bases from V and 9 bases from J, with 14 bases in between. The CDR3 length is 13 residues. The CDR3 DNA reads TGTGCCAGCAGCGGGAGTGGTCAGGGTGAGCAGTTCTTC. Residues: CASSGSGQGEQFF.

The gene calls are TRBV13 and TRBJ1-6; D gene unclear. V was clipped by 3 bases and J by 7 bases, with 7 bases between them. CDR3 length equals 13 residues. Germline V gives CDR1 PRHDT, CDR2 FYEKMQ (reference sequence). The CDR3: CASSLDGNSPLHF. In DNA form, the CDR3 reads TGTGCCAGCAGCTTGGACGGGAATTCACCCCTCCACTTT.

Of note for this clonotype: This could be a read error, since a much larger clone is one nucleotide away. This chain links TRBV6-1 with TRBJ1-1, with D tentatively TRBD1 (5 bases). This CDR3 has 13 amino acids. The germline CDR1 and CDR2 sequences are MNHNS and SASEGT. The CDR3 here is CASTPPGGREDFF. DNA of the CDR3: TGTGCCAGCACTCCACCCGGGGGTCGTGAAGATTTCTTT.